This T cell receptor beta chain was profiled in a study of cytomegalovirus exposure and HLA in healthy donors (dated by TCRdb to 2017 to 2019). Background on the whole study: In an earlier analysis of some 610 of the donors, 276 Gb of sequence data and 90 million to 120 million unique TCR beta sequences from 150 million to 200 million T cells were reported. To study patterns of TCR occurrence, a later analysis re-analyzed previously published TCR beta repertoires from several hundred donors and added high-resolution HLA genotyping. To predict cytomegalovirus infection status, the study brought together high-throughput TCR immunosequencing, statistical association of individual TCRs with disease status, and machine learning. An early release covering more than 500 HLA-typed donors comprised 250 to 350 gigabases of sequencing data and 85 million to 100 million unique TCR sequences. Rather than drawing on any new phenotypic data, the later analysis identified candidate immune exposures from TCR beta sequences and the way those sequences occurred across donors. The study was designed to test whether signatures of past pathogen exposure could be identified by cataloging public T cell receptors. The number of typed donors differed by locus: about 620-640 for A, B, C, DRB1 and DQB1; 500 to 550 for DQA1; approximately 600 for DPA1; and some 470 for DPB1. Of the 300 to 450 genotyped donors, over 80% were placed in the genetic ancestry cluster associated with self-reported Caucasian donors. Besides the first cohort of around 700 subjects, a separate validation cohort made up of roughly 120 different subjects was used. Class I and class II HLA loci were covered by the typing at four-digit resolution. The study profiled the T cell repertoires of some 610 subjects by immunosequencing and related them to cytomegalovirus serostatus. A few DR-DQ haplotypes were treated as single units for association and clustering because of strong linkage in the cohort. Across some 400 genotyped donors of the cohort, an average of approximately 220,000 unique TCR beta nucleotide sequences per donor were sequenced, and approximately 17% of those sequences were non-productive. Donor age, sex, ethnicity and CMV serostatus were compiled together with the repertoire data. A later genetic analysis used genome-wide SNP genotypes for about three fifths of the 666 donors, treating that subset as a discovery cohort. An earlier analysis of approximately 580 of the donors used high-throughput TCR beta sequencing to judge whether each TCR beta V gene segment behaved as functional or pseudogenic. Every discovery cohort repertoire had been produced on one sequencing platform.

A word on this clone: The target of this receptor is not known.

The CDR3 holds 16 amino acids from the cysteine to the phenylalanine. The retained sequence is limited to the CDR3, 48 bases, with the frame set at the first base. From the germline V gene, CDR1 is SGHVS and CDR2 is FQNEAQ. Ends trimmed: V by 1 base, J by 4 bases; bases unmatched to a gene: 7. What the research found in general, with its limitations: A later analysis found that most CMV-associated TCR beta chains appeared HLA-restricted, with HLA associations seemingly driven largely by CMV exposure. In vitro tests confirmed that three of the cytomegalovirus-associated TCR beta chains recognize cytomegalovirus antigens. Most TCR sequences were seen in very few donors, while some public TCRs were found in many individuals. In an earlier analysis of roughly 500 of the donors, most TCR beta V segments appeared in productive rearrangements about 87% or about 30% of the time, broadly matching IMGT annotations. Correlated functional status among segregating V segments might reflect linkage disequilibrium, but an unknown experimental factor could not be ruled out. The study gave a list of around 170 TCR beta chains associated with cytomegalovirus. The cohort was sequenced for TCR beta chains only, and without alpha or paired-chain data the features that could be detected were limited. Presence/absence analyses assumed roughly uniform sequencing depth across donors, an assumption that may not hold. A later genetic analysis reported fewer N-insertions in productive TCRs among donors in an Asian-associated ancestry cluster than the approximately 670-donor mean. When HLA alleles, especially DR and DQ, strongly co-occurred, attributing TCR associations to individual alleles was difficult. An association between a missense DCLRE1C variant and V-gene and J-gene trimming of TCR beta chains was found in a later genetic analysis and replicated in an independent cohort. In a later analysis, HLA-associated TCR beta chains showed more clonal expansion and lower generation probabilities than non-associated chains that were equally common. According to a later analysis, TCR association rates differed among HLA loci, with DRB1 alleles showing the most associated TCRs and HLA-C alleles showing the fewest. Some IMGT-functional V segments, including TRBV6-2 and TRBV6-3, could not be distinguished by the 87-base-pair reads and were therefore excluded. The only immune exposure information available for the cohort was CMV serostatus. Because counts were too low, about 18 rarely observed V segments, including chromosome 9 orphons, were excluded from the earlier analysis of 587 of the donors. In a later analysis, some 18,000 TCR beta sequences were associated with specific HLA alleles at a false discovery rate of 0.05. According to the authors, the approach could potentially be generalized to other disease states and immunological phenotypes. In both the original and validation cohorts, the classifier was reported to diagnose cytomegalovirus status with high specificity and sensitivity. A further reported finding was that TCR beta sequences accurately predicted the HLA-A and HLA-B alleles for most subjects in the first cohort. HLA typing was unavailable for some donors at each locus, so association tests used only the typed subset. In a later analysis, several top co-occurrence clusters were reported to appear linked to parvovirus B19, influenza, CMV and Epstein-Barr virus. The sequencing pipeline was judged likely to have produced a cluster of highly shared sequence variants as a technical artifact.

The library was prepared using the immunoSEQ multiplex PCR assay. For the multiplex PCR, a mixture combining 60 forward primers for TCR Vbeta segments and 13 reverse primers for TCR Jbeta segments was used. Amplification of the CDR3 region of rearranged TCR beta genes was performed with a multiplex PCR assay on genomic DNA. The amplified TCR beta libraries were sequenced on the Illumina HiSeq System as 87-base-pair reads. The original methods were these. Across the 500 to 700 repertoires, a later analysis counted 75 million to 90 million unique TCR beta chains, some 11 million of which were shared by at least two donors. Raw reads were error-corrected and collapsed into unique sequences with a nearest-neighbor algorithm that merged closely related sequences to remove PCR and sequencing errors. To assign V, D and J gene segments, CDR3 sequences were aligned to IMGT reference sequences. Each retained sequence needed at least a six-nucleotide match to both a V gene segment and a J gene segment. A rearrangement counted as productive if the CDR3 had no stop codons and remained in frame with V and J, and every other rearrangement counted as non-productive. Following IMGT convention, CDR3 was defined as the stretch from the second conserved V-encoded cysteine up to the conserved J-encoded phenylalanine. The earlier analysis of approximately 590 of the donors excluded any sequence lacking an unambiguous match to a single V gene segment. In an earlier analysis of approximately 550 of the donors, V segments were called functional above 56.7% productive rearrangements and were called segregating when the between-donor standard deviation exceeded 5%. A statistical classification framework was built for diagnosing cytomegalovirus status from the catalog of TCR beta chain sequences. V and J gene assignment, in a later analysis, came from comparing TCR nucleotide sequences with IMGT/GENE-DB human TR gene sequences. In a later analysis, CDR3 sequences and most-parsimonious VDJ recombination scenarios were assigned using the TCRdist pipeline. In a later analysis, each TCR beta chain was defined by its CDR3 amino acid sequence together with its V-gene family, and reads without a unique V-gene family were excluded. A later analysis removed 550 to 650 highly shared, low-generation-probability nucleotide sequences to deal with suspected cross-contamination and a sequencing artifact. For each public chain, a later analysis derived a clonal expansion index from normalized ranks of inferred template counts within each repertoire. Generation probabilities in a later analysis came from a VDJ recombination model fitted to out-of-frame rearrangements, and those results were checked against IGoR. A later analysis scored TCR-TCR, TCR-HLA and TCR-CMV co-occurrence with hypergeometric tests, applying a repertoire-size bias correction to TCR pairs. False discovery rates were estimated in a later analysis by permuting HLA or CMV assignments 20 times. In a later analysis, co-occurring TCRs were grouped using DBSCAN, with TCRdist sequence similarity added in when clustering inside HLA-allele-positive subsets. For co-occurrence clustering, repertoires with fewer than 30,000 or more than 120,000 public chains were excluded, along with four or five repertoires with anomalous nucleotide sharing. Held by TCRdb, this immuneACCESS table contains in-frame sequences only and omits some clones. Under half of the omission traces to an unresolved V gene where checked; the cause of the rest is unknown. V, J and clone size derive from that table, while D and trimming were established from the DNA sequence. This sample's table lists approximately 200,000 clones. The ten largest clones take up 0.7% to 0.8% of the sample.

The cohort was made up of 500 to 850 healthy bone marrow donors. All cohort members were sampled while nominally healthy, although unrecorded immune exposures were likely present. The donor tested CMV seronegative, placing the donor among the 350 or so seronegative members of the cohort. A peripheral blood sample was collected from each donor, and TCR beta sequencing was performed on peripheral blood mononuclear cells. Genomic DNA extraction from the blood cell samples was performed with the Qiagen DNeasy Blood Extraction Kit. The receptor chain draws on TRBV7-8 and TRBJ2-7; 10 of the junction bases match TRBD1. Specimen: PBMCs. The TCR comes from a boy aged 5 to 17 in good health and CMV-seronegative. The sequenced DNA: TGTGCCAGCAGCTTAGGGTCGACAGGGGGCATGTACGAGCAGTACTTC. Translated, this gives CASSLGSTGGMYEQYF. Outside the CDR3, residues come from the reference TRBV7-8 and TRBJ2-7 proteins, so the full variable domain is: GAGVSQSPRYKVAKRGQDVALRCDPISGHVSLFWYQQALGQGPEFLTYFQNEAQLDKSGLPSDRFFAERPEGSVSTLKIQRTQQEDSAVYLCASSLGSTGGMYEQYFGPGTRLTVT.